Below are 10 T cell receptor beta chains sequenced from a single sample in a study of identical twins. MiXCR, run by TCRdb on the 5' RACE reads, gives a single entry per CDR3 protein. The data show under 250,000 distinct CDR3 sequences, with more than 6.5% seen just once and 1.9% held by the top ten. These same data were also listed under a study on yellow fever vaccine responses in identical twins.

Sequenced material: memory (CD45RO+) T cells sorted from blood. Receptors originate from a woman aged 18-35 years in good health.

This clonotype was counted a few times. DNA for the CDR3: TGTGCCAGCAGCTTAGGGGCGAGCGGCGAACAAGAGACCCAGTACTTC. Its translation: CASSLGASGEQETQYF. The chain carries TRBV11-3 and TRBJ2-5, with D tentatively TRBD2 (5 bases). V shed 1 base and J shed 2 bases, with 14 bases lying between them. Looked up from germline, CDR1 is SGHNT and CDR2 is YENEEA. The CDR3 totals 16 residues.

This clonotype was recorded a few times. The chain is built from TRBV7-9 and TRBJ2-3; 9 nucleotides match TRBD1. Germline-derived CDR1 and CDR2 are SEHNR and FQNEAQ (reference sequence). With 7 bases clipped from V and 7 bases from J, the junction kept 9 bases outside the gene matches. The CDR3 spans 14 residues. The CDR3 loop reads CASNTGTGLNTQYF. In DNA form, the CDR3 reads TGTGCCAGCAACACCGGGACAGGGTTGAATACGCAGTATTTT. Based on the CDR3 plus reference TRBV7-9 and TRBJ2-3, the full variable domain is DTGVSQNPRHKITKRGQNVTFRCDPISEHNRLYWYRQTLGQGPEFLTYFQNEAQLEKSRLLSDRFSAERPKGSFSTLEIQRTEQGDSAMYLCASNTGTGLNTQYFGPGTRLTVL.

As concerns this clonotype: Because it lacks the conserved phenylalanine or tryptophan at the end, this CDR3 is likely a read error. The DNA is left out, because the CDR3 cannot be placed on it with certainty; the CDR3 is given as TCRdb lists it. The chain employs TRBV6-6 and TRBJ2-7; no check of the table's D call, TRBD2, against the DNA was made. CDR1 and CDR2 (germline): MNHNY, SVGAGI (reference sequence). The CDR3 numbers 13 amino acids, ends counted. CDR3 region: CASSYSADLDYGL.

This clonotype showed up just a few times. The rearrangement links TRBV5-1 to TRBJ2-7, with 7 bases aligning to TRBD2. V was clipped by 4 bases and J by 0 bases; unmatched bases: 7. The CDR3 loop spans 15 amino acids. The germline CDR1 and CDR2 sequences are SGHRS and YFSETQ. The CDR3 DNA sequence: TGCGCCAGCAGCACGCGCGGGACTACCTCCTACGAGCAGTACTTC. Its protein is CASSTRGTTSYEQYF.

CDR3 loop: CASSITGGEAFF. CDR3 in DNA: TGTGCCAGCAGCATCACAGGGGGCGAAGCTTTCTTT. The chain is built from TRBV7-3 and TRBJ1-1; 9 bases align to TRBD1. The CDR3 extends over 12 amino acids. CDR1 SGHTA and CDR2 FQGTGA come from the germline V gene. J was trimmed by 8 bases and V by 5 bases; bases with no gene match: 3. The full variable domain, its missing parts supplied by reference TRBV7-3 and TRBJ1-1, is GAGVSQTPSNKVTEKGKYVELRCDPISGHTALYWYRQSLGQGPEFLIYFQGTGAADDSGLPNDRFFAVRPEGSVSTLKIQRTERGDSAVYLCASSITGGEAFFGQGTRLTVV.

This clonotype came up many times. The chain joins TRBV29-1 to TRBJ2-7; 8 nucleotides agree with TRBD2. Germline V CDR1 and CDR2: SQVTM, ANQGSEA. This CDR3 is 14 amino acids long. J gave up 4 bases and V 2 bases, and 7 bases lay outside the gene matches. The CDR3 DNA sequence: TGCAGCGTTGAAAAGCTAGCGGGTCGGTACGAGCAGTACTTC. Its translation is CSVEKLAGRYEQYF.

V usage is TRBV12-3 or TRBV12-4 and J usage is TRBJ2-6; tentatively, D is TRBD2 (5 bases). CDR3 length: 16 amino acids. Deletions cut 6 bases from V and 0 bases from J, with 12 bases between. The CDR3 sequence is CASRHGISSGANVLTF. DNA of the CDR3: TGTGCCAGCAGGCACGGGATCAGCTCTGGGGCCAACGTCCTGACTTTC.

V and J are TRBV6-2 or TRBV6-3 and TRBJ2-7, with TRBD2 matching over 9 bases. Germline V gene lookup returns CDR1 MNHEY and CDR2 SVGEGT. The CDR3 has 17 amino acids. Trimming cost V 7 bases and J 0 bases; bases outside gene matches: 13. CDR3 sequence: CASNSPLRGLASYEQYF. CDR3 bases: TGTGCCAGCAACTCACCCCTAAGGGGACTAGCCTCCTACGAGCAGTACTTC.

V and J are TRBV7-8 and TRBJ2-7; D tentatively fits TRBD1 or TRBD2 (5 bases each). Germline CDR1 is SGHVS and CDR2 is FQNEAQ. The V end was cut by 5 bases, the J end by 3 bases, with 17 bases between. The CDR3 runs to 15 residues. DNA for the CDR3: TGTGCCAGCAGCCCATTTCTCTGGGGGAACTACGAGCAGTACTTC. Encoded protein: CASSPFLWGNYEQYF.

This clonotype was observed many times. This chain connects TRBV4-3 to TRBJ2-1; perhaps TRBD2 as D (6 bases). The germline V gene encodes CDR1 LGHNA and CDR2 YSLEER. V lost 1 base, J lost 0 bases, and 13 bases lay in between. This CDR3 is 17 amino acids long. CDR3 DNA: TGCGCCAGCAGCCAAGGGGTCGGGAGACCCTCCTACAATGAGCAGTTCTTC. It translates to CASSQGVGRPSYNEQFF.